Listed here are 13 T cell receptor beta chains from one sample, sequenced in a study of T-cell memory formation after mild COVID-19. TCRdb ran MiXCR on the 5' RACE reads and lists one entry per CDR3 protein. Here the sample spans hundreds of thousands of distinct CDR3 sequences, around 27% being singletons. Sequenced material: PBMCs or a T cell subset sorted from them (not recorded which). These receptors all come from an adult woman who had mild COVID-19 (a few samples of this study predate the infection). Cell type and time point are not known.

The gene calls are TRBV12-3 or TRBV12-4 and TRBJ1-5; the D is unclear. The CDR3 extends over 13 amino acids. The V gene lost 5 bases and the J gene lost 3 bases, with 8 bases spanning the gap. CDR3 coding DNA: TGTGCCAGCAGTCTAGACCACAATCAGCCCCAGCATTTT. This gives the protein CASSLDHNQPQHF.

The CDR3: CASSRLDLAGVGLEQFF. The CDR3 region has the DNA TGTGCCAGCAGCCGCCTGGACCTAGCGGGAGTGGGTCTTGAGCAGTTCTTC. This rearrangement joins TRBV13 to TRBJ2-1, with TRBD2 matching over 10 bases. Germline loops: CDR1 PRHDT, CDR2 FYEKMQ (reference sequence). The trim removed 5 bases at V and 9 bases at J, leaving 16 bases unmatched. The length of the CDR3 is 17 residues.

This clonotype was seen more than once but under ten times. The chain uses TRBV10-3 and TRBJ2-2; D is perhaps TRBD2 (7 bases). The CDR3 totals 18 residues. The germline CDR1 and CDR2 sequences are ENHRY and SYGVKD. The V gene lost 11 bases and the J gene lost 3 bases, with 28 bases spanning the gap. Here the CDR3 reads CAVDPVGGQFRDTGELFF. CDR3 coding DNA: TGTGCCGTGGACCCCGTGGGGGGGCAATTCCGTGACACCGGGGAGCTGTTTTTT.

This chain connects TRBV7-8 to TRBJ2-2, with TRBD2 matching 7 bases. The V segment lost 2 bases and the J segment 5 bases; nucleotides outside the gene matches: 5. Per germline, CDR1 SGHVS and CDR2 FQNEAQ. This CDR3 is 15 amino acids long. CDR3 nucleotides: TGTGCCAGCAGCTTAAGGAGCGGGGAAACCGGGGAGCTGTTTTTT. This translates into CASSLRSGETGELFF.

V gene TRBV6-2 or TRBV6-3 combines with J gene TRBJ2-1; weak D call: TRBD1 (6 bases). The CDR3 runs to 16 residues. Trimming pared 0 bases from V and 0 bases from J, leaving 9 bases between. Germline lookup yields CDR1 MNHEY and CDR2 SVGEGT. The CDR3 nucleotides are TGTGCCAGCAGTTACTCGACAGGCAGCTCCTACAATGAGCAGTTCTTC. As protein: CASSYSTGSSYNEQFF.

V gene TRBV5-1 combines with J gene TRBJ2-2; TRBD1 aligns across 7 bases. Losses at the gene ends were 5 bases for V and 6 bases for J; bases not matched to a gene: 7. Looked up from germline, CDR1 is SGHRS and CDR2 is YFSETQ. The CDR3 covers 14 residues. The CDR3 here is CASRIGTVPGELFF. DNA for the CDR3: TGCGCCAGCAGAATTGGGACAGTTCCCGGGGAGCTGTTTTTT.

The chain has TRBV12-3 or TRBV12-4 and TRBJ2-7; TRBD2 aligns across 10 bases. CDR3 length equals 15 residues. Trimming cost V 2 bases and J 11 bases; bases outside gene matches: 12. This chain's CDR3 is CASSLSNRALAGEYF. The CDR3 DNA sequence: TGTGCCAGCAGTTTATCCAATCGGGCCCTAGCGGGAGAGTACTTC.

The V call is TRBV7-2, the J call TRBJ2-1; 9 bases match TRBD2. CDR1 and CDR2 (germline): SGHTA, FQGNSA. Trimming at V came to 4 bases and at J to 7 bases, leaving 8 bases not matched to a gene. The CDR3 has 15 residues. The CDR3, as DNA: TGTGCCAGCAGCTCTGATAGCGGGGGTTGGAATGAGCAGTTCTTC. Protein product: CASSSDSGGWNEQFF.

The chain is built from TRBV6-2 or TRBV6-3 and TRBJ2-7; D is unresolved. The CDR3 runs 13 residues. CDR1 is MNHEY, CDR2 SVGEGT, per germline. Trimming cost V 2 bases and J 1 base, with 6 bases left between them. The CDR3 sequence: CASSYGMSYEQYF. As DNA, the CDR3 is TGTGCCAGCAGTTACGGGATGTCCTACGAGCAGTACTTC.

This clonotype was detected only a few times. The chain uses TRBV20-1 and TRBJ2-1; D tentatively reads TRBD1 or TRBD2 (6 bases each). Per germline, CDR1 DFQATT and CDR2 SNEGSKA (reference sequence). Trimming removed 6 bases from V and 7 bases from J, with 19 bases in between. The CDR3 consists of 14 residues. Written as DNA, the CDR3 is TGCAGTGCCCCTACGAGGCAGGGGAGGAATGAGCAGTTCTTC. Encoded protein: CSAPTRQGRNEQFF.

The chain combines TRBV12-3 or TRBV12-4 with TRBJ1-6; 8 bases map to TRBD1. V lost 6 bases, J lost 8 bases, and 9 bases stayed unmatched. This CDR3 contains 15 residues. CDR3 protein: CASSGGGTGYSPLHF. The CDR3 DNA sequence: TGTGCCAGCAGCGGGGGCGGGACAGGTTATTCACCCCTCCACTTT.

This clonotype was found a few times. V usage is TRBV10-3 and J usage is TRBJ2-1, with a weak D call TRBD1 (6 bases). The CDR3 totals 13 residues. V lost 0 bases to trimming and J lost 6 bases, with 6 bases between them. CDR1 and CDR2 (germline): ENHRY, SYGVKD. DNA for the CDR3: TGTGCCATCAGTGAGTCAGGGGGCAATGAGCAGTTCTTC. Translating it yields CAISESGGNEQFF.

In its sample, this clonotype was seen a few times. The rearrangement uses TRBV3-1 and TRBJ1-5, with D possibly matching TRBD1 (6 bases). Trimming shortened V by 4 bases and J by 0 bases, and 10 bases separated the two germline ends. CDR3 size: 15 residues. Germline assignment: CDR1 LGHDT and CDR2 YNNKEL (reference sequence). The CDR3 spells CASSRGQTSNQPQHF. CDR3 DNA: TGTGCCAGCAGCCGCGGACAGACTAGCAATCAGCCCCAGCATTTT.